Listed here are 7 T cell receptor beta chains from one sample, sequenced in a study of human T cells and chemical hapten exposure. Time point: patch test 1, 2 weeks after DPC sensitization. Described treatment: therapeutic diphenylcyclopropenone sensitization with weekly scalp DPC. Extraction yielded total RNA from whole blood (unfractionated). TCRdb used MiXCR to reprocess the RACE reads, holding one entry per CDR3 protein. Of approximately 52,000 distinct CDR3 sequences listed, about 10% are singletons. The source material was whole blood, sampled in connection with sensitization to the hapten diphenylcyclopropenone (DPC). All receptors come from a woman aged 40-49 years with alopecia areata. Some clones in this sample may be carry-over from other donors' samples.

There are a few counts of this clonotype. The chain uses TRBV30 and TRBJ2-5; TRBD1 might be the D (6 bases). Trimming shortened V by 0 bases and J by 6 bases, and 11 bases separated the two germline ends. This CDR3 spans 13 amino acids. Germline values: CDR1 GTSNPN, CDR2 SVGIG (reference sequence). The CDR3 DNA is TGTGCCTGGAGTGTACTGGGGGCACAGACCCAGTACTTC. Protein sequence: CAWSVLGAQTQYF.

This clonotype was picked up many times. The chain links TRBV3-1 to TRBJ2-4, with D tentatively TRBD2 (5 bases). The CDR3 extends over 17 amino acids. The germline gives CDR1 LGHDT, CDR2 YNNKEL (reference sequence). V was cut by 3 bases and J by 6 bases, with 21 bases left in between. The CDR3 loop reads CASSQYYRTLGGNIQYF. The DNA for the CDR3 is TGTGCCAGCAGCCAGTATTACCGGACGTTAGGAGGAAACATTCAGTACTTC.

CDR3 bases: TGTGCCAGCAGCCGTTCCGGACAGCTCCCCTACGAGCAGTACTTC. This sequence encodes CASSRSGQLPYEQYF. V gene TRBV6-5 combines with J gene TRBJ2-7, with D possibly TRBD1 on 6 matching bases. This CDR3 comprises 15 residues. Between the trimmed V and J ends, which lost 6 bases and 2 bases, there was a span of 17 bases. Germline V gene data show CDR1 as MNHEY and CDR2 as SVGAGI.

At least ten counts were recorded for this clonotype. The chain has TRBV4-1 and TRBJ1-1; 11 bases fit TRBD1. J gave up 6 bases and V 3 bases, and 12 bases lay outside the gene matches. This CDR3 comprises 17 residues. CDR1 and CDR2 (germline): MGHRA, YSYEKL. The CDR3 nucleotides are TGCGCCAGCAGCCATGATTCGGACAGGGGGCGACCTTCTGAAGCTTTCTTT. Protein product: CASSHDSDRGRPSEAFF.

The rearrangement links TRBV28 to TRBJ2-7, with a tentative D call TRBD1 (6 bases). The germline V and J ends were trimmed by 3 bases and 2 bases, with 11 bases remaining between them. The CDR3 totals 14 residues. The germline V gene encodes CDR1 MDHEN and CDR2 SYDVKM. The CDR3 bases are TGTGCCAGCAGTTTGCTTGGACAGCCCTACGAGCAGTACTTC. Protein sequence: CASSLLGQPYEQYF.

The sample holds many counts of this clonotype. The V and J genes are TRBV7-9 and TRBJ2-1, with D perhaps TRBD1 (6 bases). With 1 base removed from V and 7 bases from J, the gap between germline ends came to 11 bases. Germline CDR1 SEHNR, CDR2 FQNEAQ (reference sequence). The CDR3 is made up of 14 amino acids. The CDR3 coding sequence is TGTGCCAGCAGCTTAGTAGGACAGATGAATGAGCAGTTCTTC. This sequence encodes CASSLVGQMNEQFF.

The V and J genes are TRBV3-1 and TRBJ1-5; no definite D call. Trimming shortened V by 0 bases and J by 6 bases, and 12 bases separated the two germline ends. CDR1 LGHDT and CDR2 YNNKEL come from the germline V gene (reference sequence). The CDR3 is made up of 15 amino acids. CDR3 in DNA: TGTGCCAGCAGCCAAGATATCTCCCTCGGTCAGCCCCAGCATTTT. This translates into CASSQDISLGQPQHF. Supplemented by reference TRBV3-1 and TRBJ1-5, the full variable domain reads DTAVSQTPKYLVTQMGNDKSIKCEQNLGHDTMYWYKQDSKKFLKIMFSYNNKELIINETVPNRFSPKSPDKAHLNLHINSLELGDSAVYFCASSQDISLGQPQHFGDGTRLSIL.